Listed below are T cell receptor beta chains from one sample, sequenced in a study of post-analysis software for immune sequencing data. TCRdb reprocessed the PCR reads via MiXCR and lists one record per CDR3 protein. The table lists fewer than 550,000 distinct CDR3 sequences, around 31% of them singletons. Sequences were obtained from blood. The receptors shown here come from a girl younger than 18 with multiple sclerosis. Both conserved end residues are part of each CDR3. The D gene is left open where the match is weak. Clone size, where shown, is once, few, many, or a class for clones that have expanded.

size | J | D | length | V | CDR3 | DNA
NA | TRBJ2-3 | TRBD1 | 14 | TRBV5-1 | CASSQGTVTDTQYF | TGCGCCAGCAGCCAAGGGACAGTCACAGATACGCAGTATTTT
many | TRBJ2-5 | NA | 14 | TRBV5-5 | CASSTLGTVETQYF | TGTGCCAGCAGCACTCTAGGGACCGTAGAGACCCAGTACTTC
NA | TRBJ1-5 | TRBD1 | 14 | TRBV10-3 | CAVSESGGDQPQHF | TGTGCCGTCAGTGAGTCAGGGGGGGATCAGCCCCAGCATTTT
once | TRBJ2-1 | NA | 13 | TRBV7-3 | CASSSAFGYERFF | TGTGCCAGCAGCTCAGCCTTCGGGTATGAGCGGTTCTTC
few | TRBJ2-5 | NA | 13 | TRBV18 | CASSPRIGETQYF | TGTGCCAGCTCACCACGGATTGGGGAGACCCAGTACTTC
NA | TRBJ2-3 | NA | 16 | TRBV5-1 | CASSFGAGAYTDTQYF | TGCGCCAGCAGCTTTGGTGCGGGGGCTTACACAGATACGCAGTATTTT
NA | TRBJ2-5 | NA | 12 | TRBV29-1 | CSVTGNQETQYF | TGCAGCGTCACAGGGAATCAAGAGACCCAGTACTTC
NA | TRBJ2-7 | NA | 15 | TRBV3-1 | CASSHHKRTSYEQYF | TGTGCCAGCAGCCATCATAAACGGACCTCATACGAGCAGTACTTC
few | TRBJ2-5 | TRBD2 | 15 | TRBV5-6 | CASSLLAGGPGTQYF | TGTGCCAGCAGCTTACTAGCGGGGGGGCCTGGGACCCAGTACTTC
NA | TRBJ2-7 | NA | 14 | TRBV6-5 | CASKKGTGPYEQYF | TGTGCCAGCAAAAAAGGTACAGGGCCCTACGAGCAGTACTTC
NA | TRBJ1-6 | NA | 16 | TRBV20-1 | CSAGRGFGSYNSPLHF | TGCAGTGCAGGACGGGGGTTTGGCTCCTATAATTCACCCCTCCACTTT
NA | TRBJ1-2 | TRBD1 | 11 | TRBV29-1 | CSARDSDGYTF | TGCAGCGCCCGGGACAGCGATGGCTACACCTTC
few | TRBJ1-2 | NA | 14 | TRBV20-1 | CSARASLLNYGYTF | TGCAGTGCTAGAGCTAGCCTCCTCAACTATGGCTACACCTTC
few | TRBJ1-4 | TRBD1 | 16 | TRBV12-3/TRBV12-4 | CASSFGTGGRNEKLFF | TGTGCCAGCAGTTTCGGGACAGGGGGCCGTAATGAAAAACTGTTTTTT
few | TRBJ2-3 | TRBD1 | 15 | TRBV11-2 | CASSLGDRLGDTQYF | TGTGCCAGCAGCTTAGGGGACAGGCTTGGGGATACGCAGTATTTT
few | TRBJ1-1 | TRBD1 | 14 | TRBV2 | CASSEVRGRTEAFF | TGTGCCAGCAGTGAAGTCAGGGGGCGTACTGAAGCTTTCTTT
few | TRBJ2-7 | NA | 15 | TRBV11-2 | CATTGGRDTYYEQYF | TGTGCCACCACGGGGGGACGGGACACCTACTACGAGCAGTACTTC
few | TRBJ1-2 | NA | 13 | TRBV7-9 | CASSSVPGTGYTF | TGTGCCAGCAGCTCAGTGCCGGGGACTGGCTACACCTTC
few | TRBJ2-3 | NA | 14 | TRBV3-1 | CASTRGGGTDTQYF | TGTGCCAGCACCCGGGGCGGGGGCACAGATACGCAGTATTTT
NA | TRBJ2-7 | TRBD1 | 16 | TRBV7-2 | CASSLGGTGTYYEQYF | TGTGCCAGCAGCTTAGGGGGGACAGGGACATACTACGAGCAGTACTTC
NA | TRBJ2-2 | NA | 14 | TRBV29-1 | CSVRLPRVYGELFF | TGCAGCGTCAGGCTTCCACGGGTTTACGGGGAGCTGTTTTTT
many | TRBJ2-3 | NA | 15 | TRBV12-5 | CASGLAEGGRDTQYF | TGTGCTAGTGGTTTGGCCGAGGGGGGTCGAGATACGCAGTATTTT
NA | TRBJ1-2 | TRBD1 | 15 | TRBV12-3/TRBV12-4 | CASSLEQGPGNGYTF | TGTGCCAGCAGTTTAGAACAGGGGCCCGGCAACGGCTACACCTTC
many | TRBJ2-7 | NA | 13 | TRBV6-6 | CASSPTGRDEQYF | TGTGCCAGCAGTCCAACAGGGCGCGACGAGCAGTACTTC
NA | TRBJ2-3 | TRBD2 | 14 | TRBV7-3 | CASSPRTSRDTQYF | TGTGCCAGCAGCCCTCGGACTAGCAGGGATACGCAGTATTTT
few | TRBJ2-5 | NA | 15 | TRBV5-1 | CASSLAEYDQETQYF | TGCGCCAGCAGCTTGGCCGAGTACGACCAAGAGACCCAGTACTTC
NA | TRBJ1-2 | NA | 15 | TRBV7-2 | CASSSARDNWGGYTF | TGTGCCAGCAGCTCAGCGCGGGACAATTGGGGTGGCTACACCTTC
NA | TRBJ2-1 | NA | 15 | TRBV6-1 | CASSDRLTRSDEQFF | TGTGCCAGCAGTGACCGCCTCACCAGGAGTGATGAGCAGTTCTTC
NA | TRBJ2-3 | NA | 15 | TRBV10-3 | CAISQSGTSTDTQYF | TGTGCCATCAGCCAAAGCGGGACAAGCACAGATACGCAGTATTTT
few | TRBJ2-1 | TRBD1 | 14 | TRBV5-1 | CASSLAGQGIEQFF | TGCGCCAGCAGCTTGGCTGGACAGGGGATTGAGCAGTTCTTC
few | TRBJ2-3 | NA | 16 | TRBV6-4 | CASSEHPGLVSDTQYF | TGTGCCAGCAGTGAACATCCGGGCCTGGTGTCAGATACGCAGTATTTT
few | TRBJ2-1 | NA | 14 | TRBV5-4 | CASSFAGPSGEQFF | TGTGCCAGCAGCTTCGCGGGTCCGAGCGGTGAGCAGTTCTTC
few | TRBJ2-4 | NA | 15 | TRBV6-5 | CASSPYGGAKNIQYF | TGTGCCAGCAGTCCCTATGGGGGGGCCAAAAACATTCAGTACTTC
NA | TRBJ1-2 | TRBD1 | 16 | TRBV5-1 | CASSGRVAGGNYGYTF | TGCGCCAGCAGCGGCCGGGTGGCAGGGGGCAACTATGGCTACACCTTC
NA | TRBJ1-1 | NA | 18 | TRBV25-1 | CASSGREGGGGENTEAFF | TGTGCCAGCAGTGGAAGGGAGGGAGGCGGGGGCGAGAACACTGAAGCTTTCTTT
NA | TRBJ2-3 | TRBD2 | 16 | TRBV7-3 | CASSPGLAGETDTQYF | TGTGCCAGCAGCCCAGGACTAGCGGGTGAGACAGATACGCAGTATTTT
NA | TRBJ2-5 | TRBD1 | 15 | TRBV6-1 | CASRPRRDSQETQYF | TGTGCCAGCAGACCCCGCCGGGACAGTCAAGAGACCCAGTACTTC
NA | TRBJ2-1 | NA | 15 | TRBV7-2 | CASSPPGPLYNEQFF | TGTGCCAGCAGCCCCCCGGGGCCCCTTTACAATGAGCAGTTCTTC
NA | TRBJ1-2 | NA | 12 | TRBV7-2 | CASSLSVGGYTF | TGTGCCAGCAGCTTGAGCGTGGGCGGCTACACCTTC
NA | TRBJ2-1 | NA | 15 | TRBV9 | CASSVVVSGYNEQFF | TGTGCCAGCAGCGTAGTGGTTTCAGGGTACAATGAGCAGTTCTTC
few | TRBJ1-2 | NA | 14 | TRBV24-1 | CATSDSGPSIGYTF | TGTGCCACCAGTGATTCGGGCCCCTCTATTGGCTACACCTTC
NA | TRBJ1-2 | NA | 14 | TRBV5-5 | CASSRELVIYGYTF | TGTGCCAGCAGTCGGGAACTAGTGATCTATGGCTACACCTTC
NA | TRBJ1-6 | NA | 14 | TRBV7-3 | CASSVGTLGSPLHF | TGTGCCAGCAGCGTCGGGACCCTAGGCTCACCCCTCCACTTT
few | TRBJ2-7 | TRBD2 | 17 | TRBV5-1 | CASSGGLAGPLSYEQYF | TGCGCCAGCAGCGGGGGACTAGCGGGGCCCCTCTCCTACGAGCAGTACTTC
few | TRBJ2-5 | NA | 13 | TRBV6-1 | CASSTRPVETQYF | TGTGCCAGCAGTACTAGACCGGTGGAGACCCAGTACTTC
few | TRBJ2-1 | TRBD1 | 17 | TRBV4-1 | CASSQVLGTGAYNEQFF | TGCGCCAGCAGCCAAGTGTTAGGGACAGGCGCCTACAATGAGCAGTTCTTC
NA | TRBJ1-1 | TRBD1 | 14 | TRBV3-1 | CASSPKTGDTEAFF | TGTGCCAGCAGCCCTAAGACAGGGGACACTGAAGCTTTCTTT
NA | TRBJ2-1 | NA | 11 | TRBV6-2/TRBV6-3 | CAGQRAGEQFF | TGTGCCGGCCAAAGGGCCGGAGAGCAGTTCTTC
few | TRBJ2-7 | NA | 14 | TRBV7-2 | CASSFSGLIYEQYF | TGTGCCAGCAGCTTTTCAGGGCTAATCTACGAGCAGTACTTC
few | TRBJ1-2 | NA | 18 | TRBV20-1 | CSARGTGSIGLANYGYTF | TGCAGTGCTAGGGGAACAGGGAGCATTGGTTTAGCTAACTATGGCTACACCTTC
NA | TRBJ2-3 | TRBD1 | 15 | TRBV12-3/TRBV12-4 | CASRETGGPTDTQYF | TGTGCCAGCAGGGAAACAGGGGGCCCCACAGATACGCAGTATTTT
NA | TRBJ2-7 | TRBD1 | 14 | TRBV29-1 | CSAVLWDRVYEQYF | TGCAGCGCGGTACTTTGGGACAGGGTCTACGAGCAGTACTTC